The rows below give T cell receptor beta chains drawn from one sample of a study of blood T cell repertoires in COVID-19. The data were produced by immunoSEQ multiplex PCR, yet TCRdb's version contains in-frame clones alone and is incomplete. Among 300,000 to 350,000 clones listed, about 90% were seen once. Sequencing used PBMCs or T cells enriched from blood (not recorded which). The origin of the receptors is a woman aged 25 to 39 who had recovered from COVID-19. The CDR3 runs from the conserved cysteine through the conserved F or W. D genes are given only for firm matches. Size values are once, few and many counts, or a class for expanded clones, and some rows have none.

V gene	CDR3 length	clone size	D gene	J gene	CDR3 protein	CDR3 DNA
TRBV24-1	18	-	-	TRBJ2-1	CATSDTTQGLISYNEQFF	TGTGCCACCAGTGACACTACCCAGGGGCTTATTTCCTACAATGAGCAGTTCTTC
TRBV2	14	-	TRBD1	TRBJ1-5	CATSQGEGNQPQHF	TGTGCCACCTCCCAGGGGGAGGGCAATCAGCCCCAGCATTTT
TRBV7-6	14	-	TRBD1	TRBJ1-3	CASSLSTGGNTIYF	TGTGCCAGCAGCTTATCGACAGGGGGAAACACCATATATTTT
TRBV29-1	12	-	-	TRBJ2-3	CSLERNTDTQYF	TGCAGCCTGGAGCGGAACACAGATACGCAGTATTTT
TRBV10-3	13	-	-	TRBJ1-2	CAIRMSANYGYTF	TGTGCCATCAGAATGAGTGCCAACTATGGCTACACCTTC
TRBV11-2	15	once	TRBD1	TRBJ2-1	CASSLDLQGRNEQFF	TGTGCCAGCAGCTTAGATCTACAGGGGCGGAATGAGCAGTTCTTC
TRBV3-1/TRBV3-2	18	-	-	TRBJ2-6	CASSQVPGGSSGANVLTF	TGTGCCAGCAGCCAGGTCCCAGGGGGGAGCTCTGGGGCCAACGTCCTGACTTTC
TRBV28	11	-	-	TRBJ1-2	CASSSTYGYTF	TGTGCCAGCAGTTCGACTTATGGCTACACCTTC
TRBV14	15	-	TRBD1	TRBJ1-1	CASSHQTGANTEAFF	TGTGCCAGCAGCCATCAGACAGGGGCGAACACTGAAGCTTTCTTT
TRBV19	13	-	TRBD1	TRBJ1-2	CASRGQGIYGYTF	TGTGCCAGTAGGGGACAGGGGATCTATGGCTACACCTTC
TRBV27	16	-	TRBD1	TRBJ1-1	CASSLVWDRVNTEAFF	TGTGCCAGCAGTTTAGTTTGGGACAGGGTGAACACTGAAGCTTTCTTT
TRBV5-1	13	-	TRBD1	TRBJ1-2	CASSSSGTGGYTF	TGCGCCAGCAGCTCTTCCGGGACAGGCGGCTACACCTTC
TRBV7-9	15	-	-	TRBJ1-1	CASSPGFDGNTEAFF	TGTGCCAGCAGCCCGGGGTTCGATGGGAACACTGAAGCTTTCTTT
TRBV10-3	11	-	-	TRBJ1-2	CAISGGGGYTF	TGTGCCATCAGTGGAGGGGGTGGCTACACCTTC
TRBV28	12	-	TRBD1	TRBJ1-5	CASRQGHQPQHF	TGTGCCAGTCGACAGGGCCATCAGCCCCAGCATTTT
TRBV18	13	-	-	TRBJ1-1	CASSLRGDTEAFF	TGTGCCAGCTCACTACGCGGGGACACTGAAGCTTTCTTT
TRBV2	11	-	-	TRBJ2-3	CASKALDTQYF	TGTGCCAGCAAAGCTCTGGATACGCAGTATTTT
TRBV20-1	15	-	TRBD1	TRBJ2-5	CSASPRGQGQETQYF	TGCAGTGCTAGTCCCCGGGGACAGGGCCAAGAGACCCAGTACTTC
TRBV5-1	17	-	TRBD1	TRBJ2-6	CASSPTGVLGGANVLTF	TGCGCCAGCAGCCCGACAGGGGTATTAGGCGGGGCCAACGTCCTGACTTTC
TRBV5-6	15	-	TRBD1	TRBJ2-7	CASSPGQGSSYEQYF	TGTGCCAGCAGCCCGGGACAGGGAAGCTCCTACGAGCAGTACTTC
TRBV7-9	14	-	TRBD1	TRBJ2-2	CASSQTGDTGELFF	TGTGCCAGCAGCCAAACAGGGGACACCGGGGAGCTGTTTTTT
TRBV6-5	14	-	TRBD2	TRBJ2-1	CASNIAGGHYEQFF	TGTGCCAGCAACATAGCGGGGGGGCACTATGAGCAGTTCTTC
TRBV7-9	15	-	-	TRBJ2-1	CASSLLGTGWREQFF	TGTGCCAGCAGCTTACTGGGTACGGGGTGGAGGGAGCAGTTCTTC
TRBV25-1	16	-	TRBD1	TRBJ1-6	CASSESGTGANSPLHF	TGTGCCAGCAGTGAGTCCGGGACAGGGGCTAATTCACCCCTCCACTTT
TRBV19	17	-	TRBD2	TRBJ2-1	CASTLEGSGSSYNEQFF	TGTGCCAGTACTCTCGAAGGTAGCGGGAGCTCCTACAATGAGCAGTTCTTC
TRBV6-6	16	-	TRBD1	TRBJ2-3	CASSAGTGVGSDTQYF	TGTGCCAGCAGCGCTGGGACAGGGGTTGGGTCAGATACGCAGTATTTT
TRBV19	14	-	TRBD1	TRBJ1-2	CASRDRGLDYGYTF	TGTGCCAGTAGGGACAGGGGGCTCGACTATGGCTACACCTTC
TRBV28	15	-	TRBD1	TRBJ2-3	CASTSGQGQVDTQYF	TGTGCCAGCACTTCAGGACAGGGGCAGGTGGATACGCAGTATTTT
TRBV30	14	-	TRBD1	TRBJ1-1	CAWSRGQLNTEAFF	TGTGCCTGGAGTAGGGGACAGCTGAACACTGAAGCTTTCTTT
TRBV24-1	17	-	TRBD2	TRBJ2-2	CATSDLAGGANTGELFF	TGTGCCACCAGTGATTTGGCCGGGGGGGCAAACACCGGGGAGCTGTTTTTT
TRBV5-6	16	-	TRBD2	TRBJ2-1	CASSLARMAVAGGLFF	TGTGCCAGCAGCTTGGCCCGAATGGCTGTAGCGGGGGGTCTGTTCTTC
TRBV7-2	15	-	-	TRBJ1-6	CASSLGPGAGSPLHF	TGTGCCAGCAGCTTAGGGCCAGGGGCAGGGTCACCCCTCCACTTT
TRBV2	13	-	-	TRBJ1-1	CASSKIMNTEAFF	TGTGCCAGCAGTAAAATCATGAACACTGAAGCTTTCTTT
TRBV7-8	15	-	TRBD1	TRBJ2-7	CASSITRDSSYEQYF	TGTGCCAGCAGCATTACACGGGACAGCTCCTACGAGCAGTACTTC
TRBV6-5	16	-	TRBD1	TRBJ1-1	CASSYPKTGGKAEAFF	TGTGCCAGCAGTTACCCAAAAACAGGGGGCAAGGCTGAAGCTTTCTTT
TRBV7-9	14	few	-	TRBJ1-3	CASRGGLLGNTIYF	TGTGCCAGCAGGGGGGGACTACTTGGAAACACCATATATTTT
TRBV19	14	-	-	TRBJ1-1	CASSRGLGKTEAFF	TGTGCCAGTAGTAGGGGCCTTGGGAAGACTGAAGCTTTCTTT